These 14 T cell receptor beta chains were sequenced from one sample in a study of cytomegalovirus exposure and HLA in healthy donors. 60 Vbeta and 13 Jbeta primers were used in PCR. Generated by immunoSEQ multiplex PCR, the TCRdb table keeps only in-frame clones and is missing some. Of roughly 180,000 clones in the sample, over 70% are singletons; the top ten hold approximately 1.5%. Sample: PBMCs. All receptors derive from a woman aged 25 to 39 in good health and CMV-seropositive.

This chain links TRBV5-1 with TRBJ1-1; weak D call: TRBD1 (6 bases). Germline V gene sequence: CDR1 SGHRS, CDR2 YFSETQ. The CDR3 covers 13 residues. V shed 4 bases and J shed 5 bases, with 12 bases lying between them. CDR3 nucleotides: TGCGCCAGCAGCCCCGACCAGGGGACTGAAGCTTTCTTT. It codes for CASSPDQGTEAFF.

The rearrangement joins TRBV11-3 to TRBJ1-2, with 7 bases lining up with TRBD1. Germline V gene sequence: CDR1 SGHNT, CDR2 YENEEA. The V and J ends lost 0 bases and 5 bases, in that order; junction bases with no gene match: 9. The CDR3 loop spans 16 amino acids. CDR3 amino acids: CASSLDGRQGVYGYTF. DNA of the CDR3: TGTGCCAGCAGCTTAGATGGACGACAGGGAGTATATGGCTACACCTTC.

V usage is TRBV7-2 and J usage is TRBJ2-7, with 7 nucleotides matching TRBD1. V dropped 4 bases and J dropped 0; count of bases not matched to a gene: 9. CDR1 SGHTA and CDR2 FQGNSA come from the germline V gene. CDR3 length equals 16 residues. The CDR3 loop reads CASSYIFGQDSYEQYF. DNA for the CDR3: TGTGCCAGCAGCTACATATTCGGACAGGACTCCTACGAGCAGTACTTC.

The chain combines TRBV5-4 with TRBJ2-2, with D tentatively TRBD1 (6 bases). The V end lost 1 base, the J end lost 6 bases, and 13 bases lay between the germline ends. Germline CDR1 reads SGHNT; CDR2 reads YYREEE (reference sequence). CDR3 length equals 15 residues. CDR3 in amino acids: CASSLRQGWSGELFF. The CDR3 DNA reads TGTGCCAGCAGCTTGCGTCAGGGGTGGTCCGGGGAGCTGTTTTTT.

This sequence joins TRBV29-1 and TRBJ1-1; D not resolved. The CDR3 length is 15 residues. Per the germline V gene, CDR1 is SQVTM and CDR2 is ANQGSEA. Trimming cost V 0 bases and J 0 bases, with 11 bases left between them. Written as DNA, the CDR3 is TGCAGCGTTGAAGATCCGGGGATCCTGAACACTGAAGCTTTCTTT. Amino acids: CSVEDPGILNTEAFF.

V is TRBV6-6 and J is TRBJ2-7; TRBD1 matches 7 bases. CDR1 is MNHNY, CDR2 SVGAGI, per germline (reference sequence). The CDR3 has 14 residues. The V and J ends lost 2 bases and 7 bases, in that order; junction bases with no gene match: 8. Here the CDR3 reads CASSYMQGVVEQYF. As DNA, the CDR3 is TGTGCCAGCAGTTACATGCAGGGGGTGGTGGAGCAGTACTTC.

This clone has a single count. CDR3 coding DNA: TGTGCCACCAGCAGAGATCGGCCAGGCCCCGTTGAGAACACTGAAGCTTTCTTT. Protein product: CATSRDRPGPVENTEAFF. This chain links TRBV15 with TRBJ1-1; D gene uncertain. Trimming cost V 0 bases and J 1 base, with 18 bases left between them. Germline V gene lookup returns CDR1 LNHNV and CDR2 YYDKDF (reference sequence). There are 18 residues in the CDR3.

The chain employs TRBV5-5 and TRBJ2-7, with a tentative D call TRBD1 (5 bases). This CDR3 has 15 amino acids. Germline assignment: CDR1 SGHKS and CDR2 YYEKEE (reference sequence). Trimming removed 3 bases at V and 5 bases at J, with 18 bases between. Here the CDR3 DNA reads TGTGCCAGCAGCTCCGAAGGGGCCCCTGTCGACGAGCAGTACTTC. Translation: CASSSEGAPVDEQYF.

This clone came up once. The chain joins TRBV7-8 to TRBJ1-1, with D possibly being TRBD1 (5 bases). In germline, CDR1 is SGHVS, CDR2 FQNEAQ. V shed 1 base and J shed 3 bases, with 9 bases lying between them. This CDR3 is 14 amino acids long. CDR3 loop: CASSLVTRDTEAFF. CDR3 nucleotide sequence: TGTGCCAGCAGCTTAGTAACCAGGGACACTGAAGCTTTCTTT.

J is TRBJ2-7 and V is TRBV7-9; a possible D gene is TRBD1 (5 bases). Germline V gene sequence: CDR1 SEHNR, CDR2 FQNEAQ (reference sequence). The CDR3 extends over 13 amino acids. V was cut by 5 bases and J by 4 bases, with 12 bases left in between. In nucleotides, the CDR3 is TGTGCCAGCAGCGGCCGGCAGGGTTACGAGCAGTACTTC. It codes for CASSGRQGYEQYF.

CDR3 nucleotides: TGTGCCAGCCTGATAGCGGGCGGGAATGAGCAGTTCTTC. This gives the protein CASLIAGGNEQFF. This chain joins TRBV7-2 and TRBJ2-1, with 7 bases identical to TRBD2. The CDR3 has 13 amino acids. The V segment lost 8 bases and the J segment 7 bases; nucleotides outside the gene matches: 8. CDR1 and CDR2 from the germline V gene are SGHTA and FQGNSA.

CDR3 region: CATSRSGGGEQPQHF. CDR3 DNA sequence: TGTGCCACCAGCAGATCTGGGGGAGGAGAACAGCCCCAGCATTTT. The chain joins TRBV15 to TRBJ1-5, with D perhaps matching TRBD1 (5 bases). This CDR3 contains 15 residues. V gave up 2 bases and J gave up 7 bases, with 15 bases separating them. The germline V gene has CDR1 LNHNV and CDR2 YYDKDF (reference sequence).

The gene calls are TRBV6-5 and TRBJ1-1; no reliable D call. The CDR3 is 13 residues long. V gave up 6 bases and J gave up 0 bases, with 8 bases separating them. Germline V gives CDR1 MNHEY, CDR2 SVGAGI. The chain's CDR3 is CASRPTVNTEAFF. DNA for the CDR3: TGTGCCAGCAGGCCCACAGTGAACACTGAAGCTTTCTTT.

The rearrangement links TRBV30 to TRBJ1-2; 8 bases map to TRBD1. Germline loops: CDR1 GTSNPN, CDR2 SVGIG (reference sequence). This CDR3 spans 13 amino acids. The junction had 8 bases not matched to a gene; V was cut back by 5 bases and J by 6 bases. CDR3 in amino acids: CAWLIGQGHGYTF. Here the CDR3 DNA reads TGTGCCTGGCTAATAGGACAGGGCCATGGCTACACCTTC.